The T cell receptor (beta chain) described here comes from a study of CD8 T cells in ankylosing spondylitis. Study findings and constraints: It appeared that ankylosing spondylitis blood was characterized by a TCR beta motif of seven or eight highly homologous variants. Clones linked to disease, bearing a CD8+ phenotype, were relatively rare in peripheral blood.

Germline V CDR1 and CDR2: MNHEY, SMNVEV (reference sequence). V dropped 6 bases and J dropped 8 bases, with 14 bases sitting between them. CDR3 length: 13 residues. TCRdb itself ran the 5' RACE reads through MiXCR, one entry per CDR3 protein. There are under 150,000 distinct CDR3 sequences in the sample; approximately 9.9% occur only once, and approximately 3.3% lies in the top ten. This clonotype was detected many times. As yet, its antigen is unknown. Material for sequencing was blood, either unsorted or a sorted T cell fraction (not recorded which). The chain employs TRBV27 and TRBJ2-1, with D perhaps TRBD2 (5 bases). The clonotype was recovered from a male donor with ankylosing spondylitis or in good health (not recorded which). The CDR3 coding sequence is TGTGCCAGCAGGGGCGAGAGGGCGCATGAGCAGTTCTTC. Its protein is CASRGERAHEQFF.